The sequence of this T cell receptor (beta chain) was determined in a study of cytomegalovirus exposure and HLA in healthy donors. Sequencing used immunoSEQ multiplex PCR; TCRdb keeps in-frame clones, though not all of them. The profile shows about 160,000 clones, under 90% of them singletons. Germline assignment: CDR1 SGHRS and CDR2 YFSETQ. The CDR3 consists of 18 residues. J was trimmed by 5 bases and V by 4 bases; bases with no gene match: 14. Sequencing was carried out using PBMCs. The clonotype was recovered from a man in his late teens or twenties in good health and CMV-seropositive. The genes are TRBV5-1 and TRBJ2-7; TRBD2 aligns across 14 bases. The DNA of the CDR3 is TGCGCCAGCAGCCCACTGGGAGGGACTAGCGGGAGAGGGGACGAGCAGTACTTC. This encodes CASSPLGGTSGRGDEQYF.